These T cell receptor beta chains were read from a single sample in a study of graft-versus-host responses after intestinal transplantation. The assay was immunoSEQ multiplex PCR, and TCRdb's table has in-frame clones only and misses some. In the table there are some 77,000 clones, approximately 92% of which are singletons. The sequenced sample was PBMCs, obtained 98 days after intestinal transplantation. The receptors were sampled from a human patient who received an intestinal transplant, so some T cells may come from the graft donor. Both conserved end residues are part of each CDR3. The D gene is left open where the match is weak. Where a row states a size, it is once, few, many or the class of an expanded clone; other rows omit it.

j_call	clone_size	d_call	v_call	cdr3_nt	cdr3_aa
TRBJ2-3	NA	NA	TRBV5-1	TGCGCCAGCAGCTTGGCCGGCGGCTTCACAGATACGCAGTATTTT	CASSLAGGFTDTQYF
TRBJ1-1	NA	TRBD1	TRBV7-3	TGTGCCAGCAGCTGGACAGGAGATACTGAAGCTTTCTTT	CASSWTGDTEAFF
TRBJ2-1	NA	NA	TRBV5-4	TGTGCCAGCAGCTCTGAGAGGGCTCCTTACAATGAGCAGTTCTTC	CASSSERAPYNEQFF
TRBJ2-7	NA	TRBD2	TRBV29-1	TGCAGCGCTCAAATAGGACTAGCGGGGTCCTACGAGCAGTACTTC	CSAQIGLAGSYEQYF
TRBJ2-5	NA	TRBD2	TRBV4-1	TGCGCCAGCAGCCACCCTGGACTAGCGGGAGGGCCCGGTAAAGAGACCCAGTACTTC	CASSHPGLAGGPGKETQYF
TRBJ2-1	NA	NA	TRBV7-3	TGTGCCAGCAGCTTGGACGTCCGCAATGAGCAGTTCTTC	CASSLDVRNEQFF
TRBJ2-7	NA	NA	TRBV28	TGTGCCAGCAGTTATGTGGATGACTTCTTCTACGAGCAGTACTTC	CASSYVDDFFYEQYF
TRBJ2-3	NA	NA	TRBV11-2	TGTGCCAGCAGCTTATTCGGGACTCGCTACACAGATACGCAGTATTTT	CASSLFGTRYTDTQYF
TRBJ2-2	NA	NA	TRBV7-3	TGTGCCAGCAGCTTTCGGGGGAACACCGGGGAGCTGTTTTTT	CASSFRGNTGELFF
TRBJ1-4	NA	NA	TRBV15	TGTGCCACCAGCAGAGAGGCTTCGGGGGGAAATGAAAAACTGTTTTTT	CATSREASGGNEKLFF
TRBJ1-2	NA	NA	TRBV10-3	TGTGCCATCAGTGCGGGGACACTTCCTAACTATGGCTACACCTTC	CAISAGTLPNYGYTF
TRBJ1-2	NA	TRBD1	TRBV27	TGTGCCAGCAGTTTATCTTCCGGGACAGGGAGGGCCATTAGCTATGGCTACACCTTC	CASSLSSGTGRAISYGYTF
TRBJ2-2	NA	TRBD1	TRBV5-1	TGCGCCAGCAGCTTGGGACAGGGGGCCGGGGAGCTGTTTTTT	CASSLGQGAGELFF
TRBJ1-4	NA	TRBD1	TRBV6-1	TGTGCCAGCAGTGAAGAACCCGACAGGGTTAGTCTGTTTTTT	CASSEEPDRVSLFF
TRBJ2-3	NA	NA	TRBV9	TGTGCCAGCAGCGGGGGCACAGATACGCAGTATTTT	CASSGGTDTQYF
TRBJ2-1	NA	NA	TRBV19	TGTGCCAGTAGTACCCAGAGCGGAAGTTACAATGAGCAGTTCTTC	CASSTQSGSYNEQFF
TRBJ1-1	NA	TRBD1	TRBV14	TGTGCCAGCAGCCAAGATCGGGGACAGGGGGTCACTGAAGCTTTCTTT	CASSQDRGQGVTEAFF
TRBJ1-2	few	NA	TRBV7-2	TGTGCCAGCAGCGCCGTGGTCTATGGCTACACCTTC	CASSAVVYGYTF
TRBJ2-5	NA	TRBD1	TRBV18	TGTGCCAGCTCACCAGGGGGACAGCAAGAGACCCAGTACTTC	CASSPGGQQETQYF
TRBJ1-5	NA	NA	TRBV30	TGTGCCTGGAGTGAGGGAGGGGGCAATCAGCCCCAGCATTTT	CAWSEGGGNQPQHF
TRBJ1-5	few	TRBD1	TRBV6-1	TGTGCCAGCAGTGCTTGGACAGGGGGGGGCAATCAGCCCCAGCATTTT	CASSAWTGGGNQPQHF
TRBJ1-6	NA	TRBD1	TRBV6-5	TGTGCCAGCACTCAGACAGGGCTAGGGAATTCACCCCTCCACTTT	CASTQTGLGNSPLHF
TRBJ2-1	NA	TRBD2	TRBV5-1	TGCGCCAGCAGCTTGGCCCCTAGCGGGAGTGATGAGCAGTTCTTC	CASSLAPSGSDEQFF
TRBJ1-2	NA	TRBD1	TRBV9	TGTGCCAGCAGCGTTACCGGGGCAGGGGGGCAGGGCTATGGCTACACCTTC	CASSVTGAGGQGYGYTF
TRBJ2-7	NA	NA	TRBV5-6	TGTGCCAGCAGCTTAAGGCAGATGGGGACCCGCGAGCAGTACTTC	CASSLRQMGTREQYF
TRBJ2-1	NA	TRBD2	TRBV7-8	TGTGCCAGCAGCTTAGGGCTAGCGGGAGGTTACGTTTACAATGAGCAGTTCTTC	CASSLGLAGGYVYNEQFF
TRBJ2-7	NA	NA	TRBV29-1	TGCAGCGTTGGGCGAGGGCTAGACTACGAGCAGTACTTC	CSVGRGLDYEQYF
TRBJ2-3	NA	NA	TRBV6-5	TGTGCCAGCAGTTACTCGGGAGGTACGCAGTATTTT	CASSYSGGTQYF
TRBJ1-5	NA	NA	TRBV5-1	TGCGCCAGCAGCCCTTCGGGCAATCAGCCCCAGCATTTT	CASSPSGNQPQHF
TRBJ2-6	NA	TRBD1	TRBV5-6	TGTGCCAGCAGCTTGGCAGGGGGCAACTCTGGGGCCAACGTCCTGACTTTC	CASSLAGGNSGANVLTF
TRBJ1-2	NA	NA	TRBV5-1	TGCGCCAGCAGCTTGGGGACAGCACACAAGGGCACCTATGGCTACACCTTC	CASSLGTAHKGTYGYTF
TRBJ2-3	NA	TRBD2	TRBV6-5	TGTGCCAGCAGGGGGACTAGCGGGTACGCAGATACGCAGTATTTT	CASRGTSGYADTQYF
TRBJ1-1	NA	TRBD1	TRBV2	TGTGCCAGCCGAACAGGGGCAACTGAAGCTTTCTTT	CASRTGATEAFF
TRBJ2-5	NA	TRBD2	TRBV11-2	TGTGCCAGCAGCTTATCCCCTGGACTAGCGGGCCCCCCACCCCAGTACTTC	CASSLSPGLAGPPPQYF
TRBJ2-1	NA	NA	TRBV4-1	TGCGCCAGCAGCCAAGAGTCTCGACACCCGTCAGGGCAGTTCTTC	CASSQESRHPSGQFF
TRBJ2-1	NA	TRBD2	TRBV7-8	TGTGCCAGCAGGCCTACAGGGTTGGCTAGCGGGAGCTCCTACAATGAGCAGTTCTTC	CASRPTGLASGSSYNEQFF
TRBJ1-5	NA	TRBD1	TRBV5-1	TGCGCCAGCAGCCCTGGGACAGGGGATCAGCCCCAGCATTTT	CASSPGTGDQPQHF
TRBJ2-1	NA	TRBD2	TRBV30	TGTGCCTGGAGTGTAGCTAGCGGGAGGGCCGCCTACAATGAGCAGTTCTTC	CAWSVASGRAAYNEQFF
TRBJ1-1	NA	NA	TRBV2	TGTGCCAGCAGGGATACCACGGACGGTGAAGCTTTCTTT	CASRDTTDGEAFF